This T cell receptor (beta chain) was sequenced in a study of blood T cell repertoires in COVID-19. Measured with immunoSEQ multiplex PCR; TCRdb has only the in-frame clones, and not every one. Here the sample spans a few hundred thousand clones, about four fifths being singletons. This CDR3 spans 17 amino acids. The germline V gene has CDR1 MNHEY and CDR2 SMNVEV (reference sequence). Losses at the gene ends were 3 bases for V and 6 bases for J; bases not matched to a gene: 16. This clone was detected only once. The J gene is TRBJ2-7, the V gene TRBV27, with 8 positions matching TRBD1. The origin of this receptor is a woman in her late teens or twenties with acute or convalescent COVID-19. Input material: peripheral blood. CDR3 region: CASSFRPPGQGRSEQYF. The CDR3 region has the DNA TGTGCCAGCAGTTTTCGGCCCCCAGGACAGGGTCGTAGCGAGCAGTACTTC.